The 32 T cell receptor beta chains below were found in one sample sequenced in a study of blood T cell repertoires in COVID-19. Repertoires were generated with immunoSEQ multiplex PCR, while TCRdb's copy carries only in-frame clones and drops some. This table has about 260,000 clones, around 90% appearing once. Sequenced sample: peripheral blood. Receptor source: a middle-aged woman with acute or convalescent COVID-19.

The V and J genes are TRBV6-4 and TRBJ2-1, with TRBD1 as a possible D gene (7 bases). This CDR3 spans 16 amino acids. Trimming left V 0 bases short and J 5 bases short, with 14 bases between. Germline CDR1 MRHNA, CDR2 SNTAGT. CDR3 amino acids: CASSDSGGQPHNEQFF. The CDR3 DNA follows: TGTGCCAGCAGTGACTCGGGGGGACAGCCCCACAATGAGCAGTTCTTC.

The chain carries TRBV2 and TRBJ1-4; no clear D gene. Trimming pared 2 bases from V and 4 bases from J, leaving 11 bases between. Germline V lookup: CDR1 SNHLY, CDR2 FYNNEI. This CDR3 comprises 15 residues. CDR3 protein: CASSELGRNNEKLFF. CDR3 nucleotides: TGTGCCAGCAGTGAACTTGGCAGAAATAATGAAAAACTGTTTTTT.

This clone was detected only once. For the CDR3, the DNA is TGCGCCAGCACACGGACAGCGAACACCGGGGAGCTGTTTTTT. Its translation: CASTRTANTGELFF. The rearrangement uses TRBV5-1 and TRBJ2-2, with D possibly matching TRBD1 (6 bases). Germline CDR1 reads SGHRS; CDR2 reads YFSETQ. This CDR3 is 14 amino acids long. Trimming removed 6 bases at V and 0 bases at J, with 9 bases between.

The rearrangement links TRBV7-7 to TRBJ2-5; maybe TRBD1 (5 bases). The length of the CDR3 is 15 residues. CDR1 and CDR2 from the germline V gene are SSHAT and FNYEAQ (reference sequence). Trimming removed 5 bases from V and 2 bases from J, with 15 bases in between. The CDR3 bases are TGTGCCAGCAGCCTAACGACAGTGGGTCAAGAGACCCAGTACTTC. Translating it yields CASSLTTVGQETQYF. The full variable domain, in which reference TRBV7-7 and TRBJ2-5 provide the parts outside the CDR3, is GAGVSQSPRYKVTKRGQDVTLRCDPISSHATLYWYQQALGQGPEFLTYFNYEAQPDKSGLPSDRFSAERPEGSISTLTIQRTEQRDSAMYRCASSLTTVGQETQYFGPGTRLLVL.

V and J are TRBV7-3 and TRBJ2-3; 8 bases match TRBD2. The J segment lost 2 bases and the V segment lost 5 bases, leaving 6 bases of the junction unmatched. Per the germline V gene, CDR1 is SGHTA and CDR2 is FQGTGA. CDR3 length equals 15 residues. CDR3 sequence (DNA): TGTGCCAGCAGCCCGCGGGGGGACCCCACAGATACGCAGTATTTT. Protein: CASSPRGDPTDTQYF.

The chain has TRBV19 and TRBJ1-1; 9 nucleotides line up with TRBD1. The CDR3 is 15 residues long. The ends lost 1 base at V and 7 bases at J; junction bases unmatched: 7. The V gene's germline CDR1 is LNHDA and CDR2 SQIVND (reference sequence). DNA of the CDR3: TGTGCCAGTAGTATAGGCTCGGGACAGGGCTTTGAAGCTTTCTTT. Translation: CASSIGSGQGFEAFF.

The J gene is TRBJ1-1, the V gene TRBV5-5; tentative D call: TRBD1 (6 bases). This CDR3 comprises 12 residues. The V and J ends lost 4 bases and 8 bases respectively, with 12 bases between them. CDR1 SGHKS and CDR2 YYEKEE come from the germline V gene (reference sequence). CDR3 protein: CASSPYREEAFF. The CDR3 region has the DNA TGTGCCAGCAGCCCATACAGGGAAGAAGCTTTCTTT. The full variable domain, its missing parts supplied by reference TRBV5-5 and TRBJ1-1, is DAGVTQSPTHLIKTRGQQVTLRCSPISGHKSVSWYQQVLGQGPQFIFQYYEKEERGRGNFPDRFSARQFPNYSSELNVNALLLGDSALYLCASSPYREEAFFGQGTRLTVV.

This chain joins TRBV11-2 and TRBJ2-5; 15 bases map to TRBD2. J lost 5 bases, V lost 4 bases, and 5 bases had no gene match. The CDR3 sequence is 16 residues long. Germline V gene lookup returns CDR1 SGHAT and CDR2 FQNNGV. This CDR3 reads CASSSGLAGGRETQYF. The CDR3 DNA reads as TGTGCCAGCAGCTCGGGACTAGCGGGGGGCCGGGAGACCCAGTACTTC.

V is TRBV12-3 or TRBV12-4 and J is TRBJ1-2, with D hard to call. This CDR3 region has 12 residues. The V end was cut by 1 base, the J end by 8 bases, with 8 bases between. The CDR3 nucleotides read TGTGCCAGCAGTTTAGGGACTCGGGGCTACACCTTC. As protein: CASSLGTRGYTF.

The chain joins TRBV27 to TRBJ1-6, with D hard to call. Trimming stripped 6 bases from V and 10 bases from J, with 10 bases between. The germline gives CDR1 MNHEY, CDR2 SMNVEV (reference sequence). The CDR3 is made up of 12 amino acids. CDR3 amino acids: CASRSGGSPLHF. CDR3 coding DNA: TGTGCCAGCAGGTCTGGAGGATCACCCCTCCACTTT.

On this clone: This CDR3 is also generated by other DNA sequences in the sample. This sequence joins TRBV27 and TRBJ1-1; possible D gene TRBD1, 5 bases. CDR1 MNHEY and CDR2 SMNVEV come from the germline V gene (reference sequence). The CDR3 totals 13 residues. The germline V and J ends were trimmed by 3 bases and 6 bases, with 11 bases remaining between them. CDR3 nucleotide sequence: TGTGCCAGCAGTTTCTCCAGGGCGGCTGAAGCTTTCTTT. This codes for CASSFSRAAEAFF.

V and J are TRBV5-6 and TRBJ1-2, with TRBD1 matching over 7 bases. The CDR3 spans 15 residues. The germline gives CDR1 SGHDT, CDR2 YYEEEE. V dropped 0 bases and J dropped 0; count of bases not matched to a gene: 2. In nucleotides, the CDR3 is TGTGCCAGCAGCTTGGTTGGACAGGCTAACTATGGCTACACCTTC. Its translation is CASSLVGQANYGYTF.

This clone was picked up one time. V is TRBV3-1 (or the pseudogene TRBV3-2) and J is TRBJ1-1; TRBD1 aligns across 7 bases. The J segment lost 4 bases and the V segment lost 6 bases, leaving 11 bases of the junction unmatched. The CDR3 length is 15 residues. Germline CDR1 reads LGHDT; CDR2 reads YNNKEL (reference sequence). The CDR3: CASRREGGLSTEAFF. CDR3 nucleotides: TGTGCCAGCAGGCGAGAAGGGGGCTTGAGCACTGAAGCTTTCTTT.

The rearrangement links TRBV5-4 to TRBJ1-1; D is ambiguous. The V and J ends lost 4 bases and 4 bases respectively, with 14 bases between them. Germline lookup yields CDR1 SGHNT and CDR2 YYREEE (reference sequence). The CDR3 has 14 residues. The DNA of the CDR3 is TGTGCCAGCAGCCCTCGAAGCGGTAGCACTGAAGCTTTCTTT. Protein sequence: CASSPRSGSTEAFF.

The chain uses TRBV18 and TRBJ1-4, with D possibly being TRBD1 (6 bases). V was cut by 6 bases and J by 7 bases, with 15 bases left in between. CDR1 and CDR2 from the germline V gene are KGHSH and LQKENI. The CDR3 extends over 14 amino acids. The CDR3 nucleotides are TGTGCCAGCTCCCTTGGGACACTGACTGAAAAACTGTTTTTT. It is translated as CASSLGTLTEKLFF.

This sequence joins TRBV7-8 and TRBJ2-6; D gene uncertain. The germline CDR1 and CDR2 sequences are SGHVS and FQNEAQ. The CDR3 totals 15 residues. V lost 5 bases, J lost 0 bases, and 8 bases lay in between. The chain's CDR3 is CASSPALSGANVLTF. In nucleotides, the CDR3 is TGTGCCAGCAGCCCAGCCCTCTCTGGGGCCAACGTCCTGACTTTC.

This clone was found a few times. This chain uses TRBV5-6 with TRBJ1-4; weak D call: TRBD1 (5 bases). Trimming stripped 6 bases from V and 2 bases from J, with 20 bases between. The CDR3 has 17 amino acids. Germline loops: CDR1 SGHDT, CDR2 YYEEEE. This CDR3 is CASTWAGGSPTNEKLFF. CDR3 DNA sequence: TGTGCCAGCACCTGGGCGGGGGGATCCCCCACTAATGAAAAACTGTTTTTT. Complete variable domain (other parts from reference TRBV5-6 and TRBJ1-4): DAGVTQSPTHLIKTRGQQVTLRCSPKSGHDTVSWYQQALGQGPQFIFQYYEEEERQRGNFPDRFSGHQFPNYSSELNVNALLLGDSALYLCASTWAGGSPTNEKLFFGSGTQLSVL.

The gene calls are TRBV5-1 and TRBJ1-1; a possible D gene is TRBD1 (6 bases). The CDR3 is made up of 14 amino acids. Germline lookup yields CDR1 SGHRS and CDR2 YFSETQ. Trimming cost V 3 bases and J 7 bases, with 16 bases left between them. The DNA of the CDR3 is TGCGCCAGCAGCTCCCGGGACATATCGGGTGAAGCTTTCTTT. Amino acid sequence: CASSSRDISGEAFF.

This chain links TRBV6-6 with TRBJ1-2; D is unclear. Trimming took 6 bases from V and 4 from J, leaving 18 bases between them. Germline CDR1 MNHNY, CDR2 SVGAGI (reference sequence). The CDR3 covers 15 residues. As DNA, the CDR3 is TGTGCCAGCAGCCAAGGCGCCGCCCGGGGCTATGGCTACACCTTC. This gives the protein CASSQGAARGYGYTF.

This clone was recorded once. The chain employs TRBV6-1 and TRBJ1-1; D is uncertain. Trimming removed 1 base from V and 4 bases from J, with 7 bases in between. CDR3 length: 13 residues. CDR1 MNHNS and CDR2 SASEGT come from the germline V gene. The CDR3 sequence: CASSEVVITEAFF. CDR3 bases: TGTGCCAGCAGTGAAGTTGTCATCACTGAAGCTTTCTTT.

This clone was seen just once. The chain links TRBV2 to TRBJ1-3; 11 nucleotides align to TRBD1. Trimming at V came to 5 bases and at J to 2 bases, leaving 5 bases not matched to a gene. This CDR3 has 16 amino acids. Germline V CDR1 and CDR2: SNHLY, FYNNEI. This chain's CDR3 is CASSLGQGVTGNTIYF. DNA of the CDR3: TGTGCCAGCAGTTTGGGACAGGGGGTAACTGGAAACACCATATATTTT. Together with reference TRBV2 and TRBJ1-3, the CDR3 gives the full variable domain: EPEVTQTPSHQVTQMGQEVILRCVPISNHLYFYWYRQILGQKVEFLVSFYNNEISEKSEIFDDQFSVERPDGSNFTLKIRSTKLEDSAMYFCASSLGQGVTGNTIYFGEGSWLTVV.

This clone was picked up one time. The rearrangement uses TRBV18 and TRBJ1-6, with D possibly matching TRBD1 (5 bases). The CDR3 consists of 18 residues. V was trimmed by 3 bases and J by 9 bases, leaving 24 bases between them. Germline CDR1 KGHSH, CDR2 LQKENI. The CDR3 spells CASSPTLGGEGGSSPLHF. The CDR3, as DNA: TGTGCCAGCTCACCGACCCTCGGGGGTGAGGGTGGGAGTTCACCCCTCCACTTT. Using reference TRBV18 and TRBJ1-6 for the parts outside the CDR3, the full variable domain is NAGVMQNPRHLVRRRGQEARLRCSPMKGHSHVYWYRQLPEEGLKFMVYLQKENIIDESGMPKERFSAEFPKEGPSILRIQQVVRGDSAAYFCASSPTLGGEGGSSPLHFGNGTRLTVT.

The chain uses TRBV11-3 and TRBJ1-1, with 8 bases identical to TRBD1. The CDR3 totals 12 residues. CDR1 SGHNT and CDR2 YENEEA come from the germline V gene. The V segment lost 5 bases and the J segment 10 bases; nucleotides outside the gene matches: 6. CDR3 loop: CASSPLTGVAFF. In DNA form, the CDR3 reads TGTGCCAGCAGCCCTTTGACAGGGGTAGCTTTCTTT.

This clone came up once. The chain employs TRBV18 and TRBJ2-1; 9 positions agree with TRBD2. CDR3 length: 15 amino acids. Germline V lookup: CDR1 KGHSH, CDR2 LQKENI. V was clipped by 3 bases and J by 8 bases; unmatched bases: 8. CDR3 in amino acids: CASSPGTSINYEQFF. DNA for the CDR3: TGTGCCAGCTCACCTGGGACTAGCATTAACTATGAGCAGTTCTTC.

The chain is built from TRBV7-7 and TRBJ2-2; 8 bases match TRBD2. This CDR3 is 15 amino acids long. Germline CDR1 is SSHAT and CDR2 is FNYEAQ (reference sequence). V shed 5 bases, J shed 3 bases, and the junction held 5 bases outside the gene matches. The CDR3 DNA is TGTGCCAGCAGCCCGGGAGGGGGATACACCGGGGAGCTGTTTTTT. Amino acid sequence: CASSPGGGYTGELFF.

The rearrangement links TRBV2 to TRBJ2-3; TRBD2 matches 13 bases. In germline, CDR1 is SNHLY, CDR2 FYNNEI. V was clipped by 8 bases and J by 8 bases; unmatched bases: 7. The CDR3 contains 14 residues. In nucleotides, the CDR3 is TGTGCCAGCGAAACTAGCGGGGGGGCCAGTACGCAGTATTTT. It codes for CASETSGGASTQYF.

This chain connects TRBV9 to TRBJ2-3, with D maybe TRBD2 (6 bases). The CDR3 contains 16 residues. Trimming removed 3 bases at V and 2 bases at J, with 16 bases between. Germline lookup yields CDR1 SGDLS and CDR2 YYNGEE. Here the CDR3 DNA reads TGTGCCAGCAGCGGGCCCCAGGAGGGGACCACAGATACGCAGTATTTT. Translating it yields CASSGPQEGTTDTQYF.

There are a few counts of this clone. The CDR3 reads CASSPPGRGITGELFF. The CDR3 nucleotides are TGTGCCAGCAGCCCTCCGGGGAGGGGGATCACCGGGGAGCTGTTTTTT. The rearrangement links TRBV11-2 to TRBJ2-2; maybe TRBD2 (7 bases). Trimming shortened V by 5 bases and J by 4 bases, and 17 bases separated the two germline ends. The germline V gene encodes CDR1 SGHAT and CDR2 FQNNGV. The CDR3 totals 16 residues.

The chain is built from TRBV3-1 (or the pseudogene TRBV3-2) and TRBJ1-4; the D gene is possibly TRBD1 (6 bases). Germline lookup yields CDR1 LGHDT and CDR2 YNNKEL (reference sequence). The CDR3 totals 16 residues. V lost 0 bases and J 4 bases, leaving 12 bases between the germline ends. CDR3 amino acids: CASSQDTGPFNEKLFF. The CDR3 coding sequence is TGTGCCAGCAGCCAAGACACAGGGCCGTTTAATGAAAAACTGTTTTTT.

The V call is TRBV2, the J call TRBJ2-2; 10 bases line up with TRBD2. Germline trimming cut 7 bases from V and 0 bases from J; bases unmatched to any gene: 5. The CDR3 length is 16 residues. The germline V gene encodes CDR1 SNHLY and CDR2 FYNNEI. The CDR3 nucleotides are TGTGCCAGCACGGGGCTAGCGGGGGCGAACACCGGGGAGCTGTTTTTT. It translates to CASTGLAGANTGELFF.

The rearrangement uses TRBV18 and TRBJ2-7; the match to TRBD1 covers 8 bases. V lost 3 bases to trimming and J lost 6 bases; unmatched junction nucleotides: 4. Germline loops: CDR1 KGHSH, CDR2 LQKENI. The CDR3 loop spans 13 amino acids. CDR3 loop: CASSPDTGGEQYV. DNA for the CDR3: TGTGCCAGCTCACCCGACACAGGGGGCGAGCAGTACGTC.

The CDR3 here is CASMAGGADTQYF. CDR3 coding DNA: TGCGCCAGCATGGCCGGGGGGGCAGATACGCAGTATTTT. This rearrangement joins TRBV5-1 to TRBJ2-3, with TRBD2 matching over 8 bases. Trimming cost V 6 bases and J 4 bases; bases outside gene matches: 4. Germline V gives CDR1 SGHRS, CDR2 YFSETQ. The CDR3 consists of 13 residues.